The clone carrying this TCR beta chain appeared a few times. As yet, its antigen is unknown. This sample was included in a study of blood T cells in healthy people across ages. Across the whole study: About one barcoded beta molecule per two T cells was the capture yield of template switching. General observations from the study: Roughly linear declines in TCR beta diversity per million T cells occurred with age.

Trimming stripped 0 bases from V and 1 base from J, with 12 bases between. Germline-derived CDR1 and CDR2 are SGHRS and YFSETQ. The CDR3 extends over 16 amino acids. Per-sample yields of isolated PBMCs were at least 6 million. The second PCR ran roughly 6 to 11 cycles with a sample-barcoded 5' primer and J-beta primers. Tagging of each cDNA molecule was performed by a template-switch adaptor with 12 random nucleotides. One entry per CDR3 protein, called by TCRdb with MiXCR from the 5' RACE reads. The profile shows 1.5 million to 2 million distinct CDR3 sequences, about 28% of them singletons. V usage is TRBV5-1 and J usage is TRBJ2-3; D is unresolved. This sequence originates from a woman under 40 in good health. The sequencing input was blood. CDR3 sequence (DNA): TGCGCCAGCAGCTTGGCACCACGCACCGGCACAGATACGCAGTATTTT. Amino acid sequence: CASSLAPRTGTDTQYF. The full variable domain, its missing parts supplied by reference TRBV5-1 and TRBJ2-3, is KAGVTQTPRYLIKTRGQQVTLSCSPISGHRSVSWYQQTPGQGLQFLFEYFSETQRNKGNFPGRFSGRQFSNSRSEMNVSTLELGDSALYLCASSLAPRTGTDTQYFGPGTRLTVL.